The T cell receptor beta chain described here comes from a study of T cell responses to AZD1222 COVID-19 vaccine (dated by TCRdb to about 2021). Concerning the study at large: AZD1222 recipients with second doses at about 4 weeks or about 12 weeks were pooled, because spike-specific TCR depth and breadth did not differ between schedules. TCR sequencing covered some 250 trial participants: around 210 given two doses of AZD1222 and about 26 given two doses of MenACWY control vaccine. Enrollment into the trials was organized by age into subgroups of 18-55, 56-69 and 70-plus years, and those subgroups contained roughly 150, 30 and 60 TCR-sequenced participants, respectively. What the research found in general, with its limitations: In the small 56-69-year group, the increase in depth fell short of significance, most likely because of low power. The whole spike protein was spanned by vaccine-associated CD4 TCRs, and dominant responses were seen in regions 160-218 and 743-854. Conclusions about previously exposed vaccinees were limited because only 6 or 7 AZD1222 recipients were SARS-CoV-2 seropositive at baseline. Most participants were white British and females outnumbered males, and the authors suggested that clonal diversity may have been underestimated. Reportedly, almost half of the unique spike-specific TCRs recognized epitopes lying outside the regions that are mutated in the B.1.351 and B.1.1.7 variants. Because no samples from the day 14 peak response were available, repertoires could be characterized only after the peak T cell response. After two AZD1222 doses, spike-specific TCR breadth and depth were significantly higher than at day 0 and than in MenACWY recipients.

The CDR3 regions of human TCRbeta chains were subjected to immunosequencing. On the authors' methods: Repertoire TCRs were checked for matches against a reference library of SARS-CoV-2-specific TCRs that had been generated using the MIRA antigen-specificity platform. Breadth was defined as the fraction of unique TCRs that were SARS-CoV-2-associated, and depth was defined as the fraction of total T cells that were SARS-CoV-2-associated. Each spike-specific TCR was assigned to its reactive spike region and to a CD4 or CD8 class using the MIRA data. Log10-transformed breadth and depth values were compared by one-way ANOVA with Sidak's multiple comparisons tests. TCRdb limited this immuneACCESS table to in-frame rearrangements with V and J called. A share of clones is missing; checked studies link under half to unresolved V genes, and the rest is unexplained. From that table come the V and J calls and clone size; the DNA was used to work out D and trimming. The sample contains 150,000 to 200,000 clones, 85% to 95% of them found a single time. The ten biggest clones cover 1.1% to 1.5% of the sample.

V is clipped by 4 bases and J by 1 base, and the sequence between their germline boundaries is 9 bases long. CDR1 LGHDT and CDR2 YNNKEL are derived from the germline V gene (reference sequence). Reading from cysteine to phenylalanine, the CDR3 counts 14 amino acids. Only CDR3 DNA remains: 42 bases, in frame from the first base. With respect to this clone: The antigen it binds to is not known. Base qualities were left out, and no much larger clone turns up one base away.

This specimen's time point label, per the study, means: baseline before first vaccination. Samples from vaccinated people were obtained from the UK trials COV001 and COV002, which included a single-blind randomized controlled phase 2/3 trial of AZD1222 (ChAdOx1 nCoV-19) in healthy adults. For TCRbeta chain sequencing, PBMC samples were collected from trial participants at day 0 and at day 28 after the second dose. The receptor chain draws on TRBV3-1 (or the pseudogene TRBV3-2) and TRBJ2-3, with no confidently assigned D gene. The specimen was peripheral blood, collected on day 0 of AZD1222 vaccination. The TCR was taken from an adult in good health. The DNA reads TGTGCCAGCAGCCCTTACATAGGCACAGATACGCAGTATTTT. This yields the protein CASSPYIGTDTQYF.